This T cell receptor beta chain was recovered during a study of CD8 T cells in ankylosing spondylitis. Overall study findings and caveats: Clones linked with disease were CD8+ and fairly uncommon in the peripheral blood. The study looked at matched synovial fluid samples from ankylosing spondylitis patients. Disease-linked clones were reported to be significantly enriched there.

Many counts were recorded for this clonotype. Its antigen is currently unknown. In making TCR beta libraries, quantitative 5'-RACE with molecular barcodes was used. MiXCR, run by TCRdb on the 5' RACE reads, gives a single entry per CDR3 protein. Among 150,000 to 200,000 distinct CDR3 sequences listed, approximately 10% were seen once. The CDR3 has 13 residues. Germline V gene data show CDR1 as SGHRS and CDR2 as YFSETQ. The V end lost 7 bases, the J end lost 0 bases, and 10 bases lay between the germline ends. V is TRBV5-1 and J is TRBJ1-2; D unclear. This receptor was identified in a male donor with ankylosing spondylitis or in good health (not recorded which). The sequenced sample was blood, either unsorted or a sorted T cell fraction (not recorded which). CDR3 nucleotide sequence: TGCGCCAGCGGAGAGGGAGCTAACTATGGCTACACCTTC. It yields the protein CASGEGANYGYTF.